These 16 T cell receptor beta chains share one sample of origin, sequenced in a study of T cells in Graves' hyperthyroidism and ophthalmopathy. Amplification of TCR beta CDR3 regions was performed using RNA transcripts as template. The primer set for the first-round RT-PCR of the TCR CDR3 was HTBI. MiXCR, run by TCRdb on the multiplex PCR reads, gives a single entry per CDR3 protein. The sample carries roughly 250,000 distinct CDR3 sequences, 13% to 15% recorded once. Sequenced material: blood. All receptors come from a woman aged 40 to 50 with Graves' hyperthyroidism that later progressed to Graves' ophthalmopathy.

The table lists this clonotype with many counts. The chain couples TRBV2 to TRBJ1-1, with D unresolved. With 3 bases removed from V and 0 bases from J, the gap between germline ends came to 8 bases. The CDR3 totals 14 residues. Germline V gives CDR1 SNHLY, CDR2 FYNNEI. The CDR3 reads CASSDRRLNTEAFF. The CDR3 nucleotides read TGTGCCAGCAGTGATCGACGGCTGAACACTGAAGCTTTCTTT.

This clonotype has at least ten counts. The V and J genes are TRBV12-3 or TRBV12-4 and TRBJ2-5, with D maybe TRBD1 (6 bases). Trimming pared 3 bases from V and 5 bases from J, leaving 13 bases between. The CDR3 extends over 14 amino acids. The CDR3 bases are TGTGCCAGCAGTTTCCGCAGGGGCGATGAGACCCAGTACTTC. Translating gives CASSFRRGDETQYF.

The chain carries TRBV11-2 and TRBJ2-2, with D perhaps TRBD2 (6 bases). CDR1 is SGHAT, CDR2 FQNNGV, per germline. Trimming removed 4 bases from V and 7 bases from J, with 10 bases in between. This CDR3 is built from 13 residues. Here the CDR3 DNA reads TGTGCCAGCAGCTGGGCGACTAGCGGGGAGCTGTTTTTT. This codes for CASSWATSGELFF. The full variable domain, with the rest looked up from reference TRBV11-2 and TRBJ2-2, is EAGVAQSPRYKIIEKRQSVAFWCNPISGHATLYWYQQILGQGPKLLIQFQNNGVVDDSQLPKDRFSAERLKGVDSTLKIQPAKLEDSAVYLCASSWATSGELFFGEGSRLTVL.

This chain joins TRBV2 and TRBJ2-7; possible D gene TRBD2, 6 bases. Trimming shortened V by 2 bases and J by 1 base, and 15 bases separated the two germline ends. There are 16 residues in the CDR3. Germline CDR1 is SNHLY and CDR2 is FYNNEI. CDR3: CASSEPSVLPSYEQYF. The CDR3 DNA reads as TGTGCCAGCAGTGAACCTAGCGTCCTCCCTTCCTACGAGCAGTACTTC. Variable domain in full (rest from reference TRBV2 and TRBJ2-7): EPEVTQTPSHQVTQMGQEVILRCVPISNHLYFYWYRQILGQKVEFLVSFYNNEISEKSEIFDDQFSVERPDGSNFTLKIRSTKLEDSAMYFCASSEPSVLPSYEQYFGPGTRLTVT.

This clonotype was found many times. This chain connects TRBV2 to TRBJ2-3; 7 positions agree with TRBD2. Germline lookup yields CDR1 SNHLY and CDR2 FYNNEI. CDR3 length: 16 residues. Trimming cost V 6 bases and J 3 bases; bases outside gene matches: 12. The CDR3 nucleotides read TGTGCCAGCAGACTAGCGCTAGCCGGGGTTACAGATACGCAGTATTTT. Translating gives CASRLALAGVTDTQYF.

This clonotype came up many times. The DNA for the CDR3 is TGTGCCAGCCGAACCCTACGAGAAACTTATAATTCACCCCTCCACTTT. Translation: CASRTLRETYNSPLHF. V is TRBV28 and J is TRBJ1-6; D gene ambiguous. Per germline, CDR1 MDHEN and CDR2 SYDVKM. Trimming shortened V by 8 bases and J by 4 bases, and 18 bases separated the two germline ends. The CDR3 contains 16 residues.

This clonotype was recorded a few times. Just one base apart from a much larger clone, this may be a read error. The J gene is TRBJ1-5, the V gene TRBV10-3, with D tentatively TRBD1 (6 bases). The V gene's germline CDR1 is ENHRY and CDR2 SYGVKD. This CDR3 spans 17 amino acids. The CDR3 DNA is TGTGCCATCAGTGAGTCGAAGCAAGGCAGGGGCAATCAGCCCCGGCATTTT. Translating gives CAISESKQGRGNQPRHF.

This clonotype occurred a few times. V gene TRBV14 combines with J gene TRBJ1-5; a weak D match, TRBD1 (6 bases). This CDR3 spans 18 amino acids. Per germline, CDR1 SGHDN and CDR2 FVKESK. V lost 1 base and J lost 6, with 22 bases in between. The CDR3 loop is CASSQVLQGQLWGQPQHF. Here the CDR3 DNA reads TGTGCCAGCAGCCAAGTACTACAGGGCCAACTCTGGGGTCAGCCCCAGCATTTT.

This clonotype turned up a few times. The rearrangement links TRBV19 to TRBJ1-4, with D possibly being TRBD1 (5 bases). The V end lost 4 bases, the J end lost 10 bases, and 16 bases lay between the germline ends. Germline lookup yields CDR1 LNHDA and CDR2 SQIVND (reference sequence). The CDR3 totals 14 residues. For the CDR3, the DNA is TGTGCCAGTAGTACGACAGCCTTCACAGGAAAACTGTTTTTT. Amino acid sequence: CASSTTAFTGKLFF.

This clonotype has only a few counts. J is TRBJ2-3 and V is TRBV28; tentatively, D is TRBD2 (6 bases). The CDR3 loop spans 15 amino acids. The germline V gene has CDR1 MDHEN and CDR2 SYDVKM. Trimming pared 5 bases from V and 0 bases from J, leaving 12 bases between. CDR3 amino acids: CASSPGGGSTDTQYF. The DNA of the CDR3 is TGTGCCAGCAGTCCAGGTGGAGGGAGCACAGATACGCAGTATTTT.

In its sample, this clonotype was seen many times. V gene TRBV14 combines with J gene TRBJ2-7; D not certain. The length of the CDR3 is 12 residues. The V end was cut by 4 bases, the J end by 7 bases, with 11 bases between. Germline values: CDR1 SGHDN, CDR2 FVKESK. The CDR3 DNA sequence: TGTGCCAGCAGCCGACCTAATGGAGAGCAGTACTTC. It codes for CASSRPNGEQYF.

This clonotype was counted many times. J is TRBJ2-3 and V is TRBV30; D is possibly TRBD1 (5 bases). The CDR3 runs to 14 residues. With 5 bases removed from V and 4 bases from J, the gap between germline ends came to 16 bases. Germline V gene lookup returns CDR1 GTSNPN and CDR2 SVGIG (reference sequence). The CDR3 reads CAWGTGFGADTQYF. The DNA of the CDR3 is TGTGCCTGGGGAACAGGTTTTGGCGCAGATACGCAGTATTTT.

This clonotype has only a few counts. The chain is built from TRBV7-2 and TRBJ1-2; unclear D gene. CDR3 length: 13 amino acids. Germline values: CDR1 SGHTA, CDR2 FQGNSA. V shed 4 bases and J shed 0 bases, with 6 bases lying between them. CDR3 region: CASSYLTNYGYTF. DNA of the CDR3: TGTGCCAGCAGCTACCTTACTAACTATGGCTACACCTTC.

This clonotype was detected only a few times. The chain links TRBV20-1 to TRBJ2-1; possible D gene TRBD2, 7 bases. Germline values: CDR1 DFQATT, CDR2 SNEGSKA (reference sequence). Between the trimmed V and J ends, which lost 4 bases and 5 bases, there was a span of 15 bases. This CDR3 region has 14 residues. CDR3 nucleotides: TGCAGTGCTACCTTCGGGGGGCCTAACAATGAGCAGTTCTTC. It specifies CSATFGGPNNEQFF.

Note on this clonotype: With a much larger clone just one base away, this may be a read error. The CDR3 DNA reads TGCGCCAGCAGTCCAACTATCGGCACCGGGGAGCTGTTTTTT. Translating it yields CASSPTIGTGELFF. The chain employs TRBV5-1 and TRBJ2-2; no definite D call. This CDR3 has 14 residues. The V and J ends lost 5 bases and 4 bases respectively, with 12 bases between them. Germline V gene sequence: CDR1 SGHRS, CDR2 YFSETQ.

V and J are TRBV4-1 and TRBJ2-7; D unresolved. The CDR3 totals 14 residues. The V end was cut by 3 bases, the J end by 3 bases, with 12 bases between. Germline values: CDR1 MGHRA, CDR2 YSYEKL. The DNA for the CDR3 is TGCGCCAGCAGCCATACCGGACGGATCTACGAGCAGTACTTC. This codes for CASSHTGRIYEQYF.